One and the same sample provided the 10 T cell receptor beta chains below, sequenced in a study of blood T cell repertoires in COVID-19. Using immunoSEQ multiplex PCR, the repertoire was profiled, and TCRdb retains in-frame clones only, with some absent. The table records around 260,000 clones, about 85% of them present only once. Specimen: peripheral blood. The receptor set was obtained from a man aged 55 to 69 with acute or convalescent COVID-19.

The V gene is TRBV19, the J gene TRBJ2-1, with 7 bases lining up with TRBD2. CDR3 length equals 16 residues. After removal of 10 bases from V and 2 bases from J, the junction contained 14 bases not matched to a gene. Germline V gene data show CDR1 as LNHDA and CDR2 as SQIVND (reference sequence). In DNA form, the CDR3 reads TGTGCCATTGCATCCACGGGCGGGAGCCCCTACAATGAGCAGTTCTTC. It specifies CAIASTGGSPYNEQFF.

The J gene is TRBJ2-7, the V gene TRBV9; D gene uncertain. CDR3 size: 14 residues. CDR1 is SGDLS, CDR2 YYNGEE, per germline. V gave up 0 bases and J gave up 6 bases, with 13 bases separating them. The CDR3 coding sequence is TGTGCCAGCAGCGTAGGTCAACACTCGGGCGAGCAGTACTTC. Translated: CASSVGQHSGEQYF.

Here the CDR3 reads CASSAGGWETQYF. In DNA form, the CDR3 reads TGTGCCAGCAGCGCAGGGGGCTGGGAGACCCAGTACTTC. The chain couples TRBV3-1 (or the pseudogene TRBV3-2) to TRBJ2-5; 8 positions match TRBD1. This CDR3 is 13 amino acids long. J was trimmed by 5 bases and V by 5 bases; bases with no gene match: 4. Germline V gene sequence: CDR1 LGHDT, CDR2 YNNKEL (reference sequence).

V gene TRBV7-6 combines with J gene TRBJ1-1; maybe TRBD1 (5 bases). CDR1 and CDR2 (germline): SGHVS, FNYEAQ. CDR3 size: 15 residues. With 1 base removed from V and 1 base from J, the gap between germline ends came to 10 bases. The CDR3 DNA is TGTGCCAGCAGCTTAGTTGACAGCAAGAACACTGAAGCTTTCTTT. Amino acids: CASSLVDSKNTEAFF.

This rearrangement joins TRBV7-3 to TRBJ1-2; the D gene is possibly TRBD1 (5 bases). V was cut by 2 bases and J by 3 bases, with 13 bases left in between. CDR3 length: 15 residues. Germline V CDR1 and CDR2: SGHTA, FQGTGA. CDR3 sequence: CASSLLGRGHYGYTF. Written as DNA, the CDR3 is TGTGCCAGCAGCTTATTAGGGCGGGGACACTATGGCTACACCTTC.

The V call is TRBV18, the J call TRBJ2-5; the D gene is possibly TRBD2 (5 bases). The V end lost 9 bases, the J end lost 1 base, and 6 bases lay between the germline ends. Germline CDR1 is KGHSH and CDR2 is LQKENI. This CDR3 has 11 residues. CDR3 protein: CASGSQETQYF. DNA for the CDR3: TGTGCCAGTGGGAGCCAAGAGACCCAGTACTTC.

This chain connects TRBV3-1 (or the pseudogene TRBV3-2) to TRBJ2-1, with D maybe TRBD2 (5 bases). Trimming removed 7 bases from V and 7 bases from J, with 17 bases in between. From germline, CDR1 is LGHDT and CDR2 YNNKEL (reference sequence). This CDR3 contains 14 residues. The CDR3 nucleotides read TGTGCCAGCAACGACGCTTTAAGAGGGAATGAGCAGTTCTTC. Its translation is CASNDALRGNEQFF.

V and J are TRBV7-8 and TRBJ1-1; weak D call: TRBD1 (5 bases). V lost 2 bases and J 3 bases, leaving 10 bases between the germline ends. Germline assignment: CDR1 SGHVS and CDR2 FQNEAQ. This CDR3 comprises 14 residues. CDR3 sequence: CASSLQEGDTEAFF. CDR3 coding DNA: TGTGCCAGCAGCTTACAGGAAGGGGACACTGAAGCTTTCTTT.

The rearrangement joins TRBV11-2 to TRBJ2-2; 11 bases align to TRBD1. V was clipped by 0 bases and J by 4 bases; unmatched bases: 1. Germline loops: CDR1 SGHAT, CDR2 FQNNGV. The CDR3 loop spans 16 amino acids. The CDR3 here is CASSLEGTGGTGELFF. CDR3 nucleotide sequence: TGTGCCAGCAGCTTAGAGGGGACAGGGGGCACCGGGGAGCTGTTTTTT.

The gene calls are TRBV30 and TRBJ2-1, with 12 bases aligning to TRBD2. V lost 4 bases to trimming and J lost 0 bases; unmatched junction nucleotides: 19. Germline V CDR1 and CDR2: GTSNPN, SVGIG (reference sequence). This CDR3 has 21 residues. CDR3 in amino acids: CAWNWGGELAGGTNSYNEQFF. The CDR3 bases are TGTGCCTGGAATTGGGGCGGCGAACTAGCGGGGGGTACCAACTCCTACAATGAGCAGTTCTTC.